This passage covers 12 T cell receptor beta chains from one sample sequenced in a study of graft-versus-host responses after intestinal transplantation. This table comes from immunoSEQ multiplex PCR, and its TCRdb copy is limited to in-frame clones, with some not included. The table has approximately 80,000 clones, 85% to 90% seen once; the top ten hold approximately 0.34%. Antigens of these TCRs are unknown. The sample consisted of unstimulated CD4+ T cells sorted from spleen or lymph node cells, taken before intestinal transplant. Receptors originate from a human donor who received an intestinal transplant.

The V call is TRBV11-3, the J call TRBJ2-7; TRBD2 matches 10 bases. This CDR3 has 14 amino acids. V lost 4 bases and J lost 7; bases outside the gene matches: 7. Per the germline V gene, CDR1 is SGHNT and CDR2 is YENEEA. In nucleotides, the CDR3 is TGTGCCAGCAGCTCCACTAGCGGGATGCGAGAGCAGTACTTC. This sequence encodes CASSSTSGMREQYF.

V is TRBV5-1 and J is TRBJ2-3, with 7 nucleotides matching TRBD1. V shed 0 bases and J 2 bases; nucleotides not matched to a gene: 3. The CDR3 spans 15 residues. Germline CDR1 and CDR2: SGHRS and YFSETQ. The CDR3 DNA reads TGCGCCAGCAGCTTGGTAGGGGGCTTCACAGATACGCAGTATTTT. Protein: CASSLVGGFTDTQYF.

The chain carries TRBV28 and TRBJ2-1; the match to TRBD2 covers 11 bases. Germline V gives CDR1 MDHEN, CDR2 SYDVKM. With V trimmed by 1 base and J by 4 bases, 6 bases remained unmatched. The CDR3 totals 17 residues. CDR3 loop: CASSLFSGGAFYNEQFF. In DNA form, the CDR3 reads TGTGCCAGCAGTTTATTTAGCGGGGGGGCCTTTTACAATGAGCAGTTCTTC.

The rearrangement uses TRBV6-5 and TRBJ2-7, with D maybe TRBD2 (7 bases). Germline values: CDR1 MNHEY, CDR2 SVGAGI. Trimming pared 9 bases from V and 6 bases from J, leaving 12 bases between. The CDR3 is 11 residues long. This CDR3 reads CASKGGVEQYF. The CDR3 nucleotides read TGTGCCAGTAAGGGGGGGGTCGAGCAGTACTTC.

V is TRBV4-1 and J is TRBJ2-1; no clear D. Germline V lookup: CDR1 MGHRA, CDR2 YSYEKL. Deletions cut 2 bases from V and 8 bases from J, with 16 bases between. The CDR3 is made up of 15 amino acids. As DNA, the CDR3 is TGCGCCAGCAGCCAATCCAACGCTCCTCCGGATGAGCAGTTCTTC. Translated: CASSQSNAPPDEQFF.

The rearrangement joins TRBV4-1 to TRBJ2-4, with 11 positions matching TRBD2. This CDR3 region has 18 residues. V dropped 0 bases and J dropped 2; count of bases not matched to a gene: 6. Germline CDR1 is MGHRA and CDR2 is YSYEKL. The CDR3 nucleotides are TGCGCCAGCAGCCAAGAGGTCACTAGCGGGAGAACCAAAAACATTCAGTACTTC. It yields the protein CASSQEVTSGRTKNIQYF.

The chain carries TRBV15 and TRBJ2-3, with D uncertain. The CDR3 runs 15 residues. Trimming stripped 3 bases from V and 0 bases from J, with 10 bases between. The germline gives CDR1 LNHNV, CDR2 YYDKDF (reference sequence). Written as DNA, the CDR3 is TGTGCCACCAGCAGTCCCCAGGTGAGCACAGATACGCAGTATTTT. Its translation: CATSSPQVSTDTQYF.

As DNA, the CDR3 is TGTGCCATCCAGCGGGGAGGCGGGGACGAGCAGTACTTC. This gives the protein CAIQRGGGDEQYF. V is TRBV6-6 and J is TRBJ2-7; TRBD2 agrees at 7 bases. V lost 10 bases, J lost 5 bases, and 11 bases stayed unmatched. The CDR3 covers 13 residues. Germline assignment: CDR1 MNHNY and CDR2 SVGAGI (reference sequence).

This rearrangement joins TRBV5-1 to TRBJ2-5, with D possibly being TRBD2 (7 bases). The V end was cut by 4 bases, the J end by 5 bases, with 21 bases between. Germline CDR1 reads SGHRS; CDR2 reads YFSETQ. This CDR3 spans 16 amino acids. DNA of the CDR3: TGCGCCAGCAGCCGGACCCCCCGGGGGGCAGGGGAGACCCAGTACTTC. Translating gives CASSRTPRGAGETQYF. Full variable domain (remainder filled in from reference TRBV5-1 and TRBJ2-5): KAGVTQTPRYLIKTRGQQVTLSCSPISGHRSVSWYQQTPGQGLQFLFEYFSETQRNKGNFPGRFSGRQFSNSRSEMNVSTLELGDSALYLCASSRTPRGAGETQYFGPGTRLLVL.

J is TRBJ1-5 and V is TRBV27; possibly TRBD1 for D (5 bases). Germline V CDR1 and CDR2: MNHEY, SMNVEV (reference sequence). This CDR3 region has 16 residues. Trimming removed 6 bases at V and 0 bases at J, with 15 bases between. The CDR3 is CASRLTGVYSNQPQHF. CDR3 in DNA: TGTGCCAGCAGGTTAACGGGGGTGTATAGCAATCAGCCCCAGCATTTT.

This chain connects TRBV2 to TRBJ1-2; TRBD1 agrees at 9 bases. CDR1 is SNHLY, CDR2 FYNNEI, per germline. V dropped 5 bases and J dropped 0; count of bases not matched to a gene: 7. The CDR3 is made up of 16 amino acids. The CDR3 loop reads CASSRPGTGSNYGYTF. CDR3 coding DNA: TGTGCCAGCAGTCGTCCCGGGACAGGGTCTAACTATGGCTACACCTTC.

This clone was recorded once. The chain links TRBV2 to TRBJ1-1; a weak D match, TRBD1 (6 bases). The CDR3 consists of 14 residues. The germline V gene encodes CDR1 SNHLY and CDR2 FYNNEI. V lost 6 bases to trimming and J lost 1 base, with 12 bases between them. The CDR3 sequence is CASRQTGGNTEAFF. As DNA, the CDR3 is TGTGCCAGCAGACAGACAGGTGGGAACACTGAAGCTTTCTTT.